This passage covers 25 T cell receptor beta chains from one sample sequenced in a study of low-dose radiotherapy and immunotherapy resistance in tumors. Specified time point: after trial treatment. This sample's treatment: LDRT plus nivolumab, ipilimumab, low-dose cyclophosphamide and aspirin (RACIN trial). First-strand cDNA used TRAV- and TRBV-specific primers, covering alpha and beta chains. TCR amplification used approximately 19 PCR cycles, a constant-region primer and a V-primer adapter. TCRdb re-derived calls from the reads in MiXCR, one entry per CDR3 protein. Of 35,000 to 50,000 distinct CDR3 sequences in the sample, less than 30% were seen once. Material: PBMCs, obtained after low-dose radiotherapy plus immunotherapy. Receptor source: a male donor with prostate cancer.

There are many counts of this clonotype. V gene TRBV3-1 combines with J gene TRBJ1-1; 7 nucleotides match TRBD1. Germline assignment: CDR1 LGHDT and CDR2 YNNKEL (reference sequence). J gave up 7 bases and V 5 bases, and 4 bases lay outside the gene matches. CDR3 size: 12 residues. The CDR3 region has the DNA TGTGCCAGCAGCTACCGGGACAGTGAAGCTTTCTTT. It translates to CASSYRDSEAFF.

The V call is TRBV6-2 or TRBV6-3, the J call TRBJ2-7; 7 bases line up with TRBD1. V shed 6 bases, J shed 0 bases, and the junction held 5 bases outside the gene matches. The CDR3 is made up of 14 amino acids. The germline CDR1 and CDR2 sequences are MNHEY and SVGEGT. The CDR3 sequence: CASRGQWNSYEQYF. The CDR3 DNA reads TGTGCCAGCAGGGGACAGTGGAACTCCTACGAGCAGTACTTC.

As regards this clonotype: A far more abundant clone sits one base away, making this likely a read error. The chain has TRBV23-1 and TRBJ2-1; D tentatively fits TRBD1 or TRBD2 (5 bases each). TRBV23-1 is flagged as an ORF with uncertain function. Trimming shortened V by 4 bases and J by 12 bases, and 16 bases separated the two germline ends. This CDR3 contains 13 residues. CDR3 sequence reads: CASSRGKGKGQFF. The CDR3 region has the DNA TGCGCCAGCAGTCGGGGGAAGGGGAAAGGGCAGTTCTTC.

This clonotype was counted at least ten times. Mismatch with germline at one junction end may stem from a read error. The chain joins TRBV6-1 to TRBJ1-4; D possibly corresponds to TRBD1 (6 bases). The CDR3 totals 15 residues. Per germline, CDR1 MNHNS and CDR2 SASEGT. CDR3 loop: CASSPQGTPNEKLFF. DNA for the CDR3: TGCGCCAGCAGCCCTCAGGGGACTCCTAATGAAAAACTGTTTTTT.

In its sample, this clonotype was seen many times. V gene TRBV20-1 combines with J gene TRBJ2-1; possibly TRBD1 for D (6 bases). This CDR3 is built from 14 residues. V was clipped by 3 bases and J by 5 bases, with 14 bases between them. CDR1 is DFQATT and CDR2 is SNEGSKA in the germline V gene (reference sequence). In DNA form, the CDR3 reads TGCAGTGCTAGGGACAGCCCCTCGGACAATGAGCAGTTCTTC. Its translation is CSARDSPSDNEQFF.

This clonotype was seen at least ten times. The CDR3 sequence is CATSDGRGRRGEQFF. CDR3 in DNA: TGTGCCACCAGTGACGGGAGGGGGCGGAGGGGAGAGCAGTTCTTC. The V call is TRBV24-1, the J call TRBJ2-1, with a tentative D call TRBD2 (8 bases). This CDR3 comprises 15 residues. V was clipped by 4 bases and J by 10 bases, with 19 bases between them. Germline V gives CDR1 KGHDR, CDR2 SFDVKD.

The chain carries TRBV19 and TRBJ2-2; the D is unclear. This CDR3 has 14 residues. Per the germline V gene, CDR1 is LNHDA and CDR2 is SQIVND (reference sequence). Trimming pared 5 bases from V and 3 bases from J, leaving 10 bases between. The CDR3 sequence: CASSPKGHTGELFF. CDR3 nucleotide sequence: TGTGCCAGTAGTCCGAAGGGCCACACCGGGGAGCTGTTTTTT.

V and J are TRBV3-1 and TRBJ2-3, with 9 bases aligning to TRBD2. The CDR3 runs to 14 residues. Trimming cost V 8 bases and J 3 bases; bases outside gene matches: 6. Germline V gene lookup returns CDR1 LGHDT and CDR2 YNNKEL (reference sequence). Here the CDR3 reads CASSPLAGTDTQYF. CDR3 sequence (DNA): TGTGCCAGCTCTCCTCTAGCGGGAACAGATACGCAGTATTTT.

This clonotype showed up many times. The V gene is TRBV14, the J gene TRBJ1-2; D unclear. The CDR3 contains 12 residues. V shed 0 bases and J shed 5 bases, with 4 bases lying between them. CDR1 and CDR2 (germline): SGHDN, FVKESK. CDR3 bases: TGTGCCAGCAGCCAAGATAGTTATGGCTACACCTTC. It translates to CASSQDSYGYTF.

In the case of this clonotype: This probably arose from a read error, given a far larger clone one base away. The chain joins TRBV5-1 to TRBJ2-1, with 13 bases aligning to TRBD2. The J segment lost 13 bases and the V segment lost 3 bases, leaving 13 bases of the junction unmatched. Germline V gene lookup returns CDR1 SGHRS and CDR2 YFSETQ. The CDR3 totals 16 residues. Here the CDR3 reads CASSSTSGGIRETQFF. As DNA, the CDR3 is TGCGCCAGCAGCTCGACTAGCGGGGGGATTCGAGAGACCCAGTTCTTC.

J is TRBJ2-7 and V is TRBV5-6; TRBD2 might be the D (5 bases). The V end was cut by 1 base, the J end by 0 bases, with 8 bases between. The CDR3 is made up of 14 amino acids. Germline CDR1 reads SGHDT; CDR2 reads YYEEEE. The CDR3 is CASSLSGGSYEQYF. Here the CDR3 DNA reads TGTGCCAGCAGCTTGTCAGGAGGCTCCTACGAGCAGTACTTC.

The sample holds many counts of this clonotype. V is TRBV7-8 and J is TRBJ1-5, with no clear D. This CDR3 is 16 amino acids long. CDR1 SGHVS and CDR2 FQNEAQ come from the germline V gene. V was shortened by 1 base and J by 1 base, with 11 bases between the two germline ends. CDR3 amino acids: CASSLDSPGSNQPQHF. CDR3 DNA: TGTGCCAGCAGCTTAGATAGTCCGGGCAGCAATCAGCCCCAGCATTTT.

There are many counts of this clonotype. The chain links TRBV20-1 to TRBJ2-1; D not certain. Germline V gene sequence: CDR1 DFQATT, CDR2 SNEGSKA (reference sequence). CDR3 length: 14 residues. V lost 6 bases, J lost 0 bases, and 12 bases lay in between. The DNA for the CDR3 is TGCAGTGCAGAGCCGAGCAGCTCCTACAATGAGCAGTTCTTC. Encoded protein: CSAEPSSSYNEQFF.

This clonotype was seen many times. The V and J genes are TRBV15 and TRBJ1-1; maybe TRBD1 (5 bases). Trimming took 0 bases from V and 5 from J, leaving 13 bases between them. This CDR3 contains 15 residues. The germline CDR1 and CDR2 sequences are LNHNV and YYDKDF (reference sequence). This CDR3 is CATSRDLGDSTEAFF. In nucleotides, the CDR3 is TGTGCCACCAGCAGAGATCTGGGAGACAGTACTGAAGCTTTCTTT.

Ten or more counts support this clonotype. The gene calls are TRBV20-1 and TRBJ2-2; no clear D gene. V was shortened by 1 base and J by 4 bases, with 7 bases between the two germline ends. CDR1 is DFQATT, CDR2 SNEGSKA, per germline (reference sequence). CDR3 length: 13 residues. This CDR3 is CSARGASTGELFF. The DNA of the CDR3 is TGCAGTGCTAGAGGGGCTAGCACCGGGGAGCTGTTTTTT.

This clonotype has a count of ten or more. The chain joins TRBV28 to TRBJ2-7; the D gene is possibly TRBD1 (6 bases). The CDR3 is made up of 14 amino acids. Germline V gives CDR1 MDHEN, CDR2 SYDVKM. V shed 3 bases and J shed 1 base, with 10 bases lying between them. This CDR3 is CASSFRGHSYEQYF. CDR3 DNA: TGTGCCAGCAGTTTTAGGGGACATTCCTACGAGCAGTACTTC. Complete variable domain (other parts from reference TRBV28 and TRBJ2-7): DVKVTQSSRYLVKRTGEKVFLECVQDMDHENMFWYRQDPGLGLRLIYFSYDVKMKEKGDIPEGYSVSREKKERFSLILESASTNQTSMYLCASSFRGHSYEQYFGPGTRLTVT.

This clonotype came up many times. The chain links TRBV11-2 to TRBJ2-3; a possible D gene is TRBD2 (6 bases). Trimming removed 2 bases from V and 3 bases from J, with 9 bases in between. CDR1 is SGHAT and CDR2 is FQNNGV in the germline V gene. There are 14 residues in the CDR3. The CDR3 spells CASSLRAGTDTQYF. The CDR3 nucleotides are TGTGCCAGCAGCTTAAGGGCGGGGACAGATACGCAGTATTTT.

This clonotype showed up just once. V gene TRBV12-3 or TRBV12-4 combines with J gene TRBJ2-1, with 10 positions matching TRBD2. The ends lost 1 base at V and 1 base at J; junction bases unmatched: 4. The CDR3 is 17 residues long. The CDR3 spells CASSLGTSGQSYNEQFF. The DNA of the CDR3 is TGTGCCAGCAGTTTAGGGACTAGCGGCCAATCCTACAATGAGCAGTTCTTC.

This clonotype was counted ten times or more. The V call is TRBV19, the J call TRBJ2-1; 12 bases fit TRBD2. This CDR3 spans 14 amino acids. V shed 4 bases and J 7 bases; nucleotides not matched to a gene: 2. Germline V CDR1 and CDR2: LNHDA, SQIVND (reference sequence). CDR3 in amino acids: CASSKTSGGNEQFF. CDR3 in DNA: TGTGCCAGTAGTAAGACTAGCGGGGGAAATGAGCAGTTCTTC.

V gene TRBV28 combines with J gene TRBJ1-5; 9 bases are a match to TRBD1. With 6 bases clipped from V and 7 bases from J, the junction kept 7 bases outside the gene matches. The CDR3 has 14 amino acids. Per germline, CDR1 MDHEN and CDR2 SYDVKM. Here the CDR3 DNA reads TGTGCCAGCAGGCCGGGACAGGGAAGACAGCCCCAGCATTTT. Translated, it gives CASRPGQGRQPQHF.

About this clonotype itself: A far larger clone is only one base removed, so a read error is likely. This rearrangement joins TRBV6-6 to TRBJ2-1; TRBD2 matches at 9 bases. J lost 6 bases, V lost 9 bases, and 12 bases had no gene match. Germline CDR1 is MNHNY and CDR2 is SVGAGI (reference sequence). The CDR3 spans 15 residues. CDR3 sequence (DNA): TGTGCCAGTAGATTAGGCGGGAGGGGAGTCAATGAGCAGTTCTTC. Amino acids: CASRLGGRGVNEQFF.

By sample share, this clonotype is medium-sized (0.01 to 0.1%). The J gene is TRBJ2-7, the V gene TRBV28; D unclear. Germline V gene lookup returns CDR1 MDHEN and CDR2 SYDVKM. The CDR3 runs 15 residues. Trimming took off 3 bases at V and 4 bases at J, with 16 bases between the two ends. The CDR3 nucleotides are TGTGCCAGCAGTTTGAGCCTGAGTCATATGTACGAGCAGTACTTC. Its translation: CASSLSLSHMYEQYF.

As regards this clonotype: The likely explanation is a read error, given a far larger clone one base away. V is TRBV4-2 and J is TRBJ2-5; D remains unclear. The DNA end is a closer match to TRBJ2-7, so the J assignment may be wrong. The CDR3 spans 14 residues. Germline loops: CDR1 LGHNA, CDR2 YNFKEQ. CDR3 in amino acids: CARSQGPSSYEQYF. The CDR3 DNA is TGTGCCAGAAGCCAAGGCCCTAGCTCCTACGAGCAGTACTTC.

This clonotype was recorded at least ten times. This chain links TRBV7-9 with TRBJ1-1, with D maybe TRBD1 (6 bases). CDR3 length: 14 amino acids. With 1 base removed from V and 6 bases from J, the gap between germline ends came to 12 bases. CDR1 and CDR2 (germline): SEHNR, FQNEAQ (reference sequence). CDR3 bases: TGTGCCAGCAGCTTAGTAAGGGGGTTCGCTGAAGCTTTCTTT. It translates to CASSLVRGFAEAFF.

Remarks on this clonotype: A far larger clone is only one base removed, so a read error is likely. This chain uses TRBV5-5 with TRBJ2-1; no definite D call. Trimming shortened V by 6 bases and J by 7 bases, and 20 bases separated the two germline ends. This CDR3 is 15 amino acids long. Germline CDR1 and CDR2: SGHKS and YYEKEE (reference sequence). CDR3 protein: CASTQTVGPRNEQFF. The DNA of the CDR3 is TGTGCCAGCACCCAGACTGTCGGGCCAAGGAATGAGCAGTTCTTC. Full variable domain (rest looked up from reference TRBV5-5 and TRBJ2-1): DAGVTQSPTHLIKTRGQQVTLRCSPISGHKSVSWYQQVLGQGPQFIFQYYEKEERGRGNFPDRFSARQFPNYSSELNVNALLLGDSALYLCASTQTVGPRNEQFFGPGTRLTVL.